These 31 T cell receptor beta chains were all obtained from the same sample, sequenced in a study of T cell responses to AZD1222 COVID-19 vaccine. Repertoires were generated with immunoSEQ multiplex PCR, while TCRdb's copy carries only in-frame clones and drops some. The table lists about 180,000 clones, over 85% of them singletons, with around 1% in the top ten. This sample comprised peripheral blood, obtained 28 days after the second dose of the MenACWY control vaccine. All receptors come from an adult who received the MenACWY meningococcal vaccine as a control.

V is TRBV4-2 and J is TRBJ2-1, with TRBD2 identical over 8 bases. CDR1 is LGHNA, CDR2 YNFKEQ, per germline. The V segment lost 0 bases and the J segment 2 bases; nucleotides outside the gene matches: 6. The CDR3 has 17 amino acids. CDR3 in DNA: TGTGCCAGCAGCCAAGAAATAGGGCGGGGGGCCTACAATGAGCAGTTCTTC. Protein product: CASSQEIGRGAYNEQFF.

The V gene is TRBV18, the J gene TRBJ1-1, with 7 bases identical to TRBD1. Germline CDR1 reads KGHSH; CDR2 reads LQKENI. CDR3 length equals 17 residues. Trimming at V came to 5 bases and at J to 0 bases, leaving 12 bases not matched to a gene. The CDR3 reads CASSLTEQGIMNTEAFF. The CDR3 DNA reads as TGTGCCAGCTCATTAACAGAACAGGGGATTATGAACACTGAAGCTTTCTTT.

The chain couples TRBV7-2 to TRBJ1-1, with TRBD1 matching 7 bases. Germline lookup yields CDR1 SGHTA and CDR2 FQGNSA. The CDR3 contains 13 residues. V shed 5 bases, J shed 5 bases, and the junction held 5 bases outside the gene matches. This CDR3 is CASSPGQKTEAFF. DNA for the CDR3: TGTGCCAGCAGCCCGGGACAGAAAACTGAAGCTTTCTTT. The full variable domain, with the rest looked up from reference TRBV7-2 and TRBJ1-1, is GAGVSQSPSNKVTEKGKDVELRCDPISGHTALYWYRQSLGQGLEFLIYFQGNSAPDKSGLPSDRFSAERTGGSVSTLTIQRTQQEDSAVYLCASSPGQKTEAFFGQGTRLTVV.

CDR3 protein: CASSYGGGNTEAFF. Written as DNA, the CDR3 is TGTGCCAGCAGTTACGGTGGAGGGAACACTGAAGCTTTCTTT. J is TRBJ1-1 and V is TRBV6-5; D gene unclear. From germline, CDR1 is MNHEY and CDR2 SVGAGI. The CDR3 contains 14 residues. V lost 2 bases and J lost 1, with 8 bases in between.

The chain carries TRBV20-1 and TRBJ2-1; D not certain. The CDR3 loop spans 11 amino acids. The ends were cut back, 7 bases at V and 2 bases at J, with 6 bases in the middle. Germline V gene data show CDR1 as DFQATT and CDR2 as SNEGSKA (reference sequence). Written as DNA, the CDR3 is TGCAGTGAGTTGACCTACAATGAGCAGTTCTTC. It specifies CSELTYNEQFF.

As concerns this clone: In the same sample, other DNA sequences code for this CDR3. CDR3 protein: CASSPSYEQYF. CDR3 DNA: TGTGCCAGCAGCCCGTCCTACGAGCAGTACTTC. The J gene is TRBJ2-7, the V gene TRBV7-2; D is unresolved. This CDR3 region has 11 residues. Germline V gene data show CDR1 as SGHTA and CDR2 as FQGNSA. Trimming stripped 5 bases from V and 1 base from J, with 3 bases between.

Notes on this clone: One junction end disagrees with the germline gene, perhaps due to a read error. The CDR3 region has the DNA TGTGCTAGCAGCCTAGGGGGAGGGGCGGACACCGGGGAGCTGTTTTTT. It codes for CASSLGGGADTGELFF. This chain links TRBV7-7 with TRBJ2-2; TRBD2 might be the D (7 bases). Germline CDR1 is SSHAT and CDR2 is FNYEAQ (reference sequence). The CDR3 spans 16 residues.

In its sample, this clone was seen once. The chain joins TRBV11-2 to TRBJ1-2; unclear D gene. The germline gives CDR1 SGHAT, CDR2 FQNNGV. Trimming pared 0 bases from V and 7 bases from J, leaving 15 bases between. The length of the CDR3 is 15 residues. In DNA, the CDR3 is TGTGCCAGCAGCTTAGATTTTCGGGGAATCGGTGGCTACACCTTC. Its translation: CASSLDFRGIGGYTF.

The genes are TRBV6-6 and TRBJ2-7; the D is unclear. Trimming shortened V by 6 bases and J by 6 bases, and 15 bases separated the two germline ends. This CDR3 is 13 amino acids long. CDR1 is MNHNY and CDR2 is SVGAGI in the germline V gene (reference sequence). CDR3 nucleotide sequence: TGTGCCAGCAGCCCAGCAGTAAAATCCGAGCAGTACTTC. Encoded protein: CASSPAVKSEQYF.

The chain combines TRBV6-1 with TRBJ1-2; no firm D call. This CDR3 contains 14 residues. Per the germline V gene, CDR1 is MNHNS and CDR2 is SASEGT. V lost 0 bases and J lost 5, with 10 bases in between. The CDR3 coding sequence is TGTGCCAGCAGTGAAGCGAATGCGGGGTATGGCTACACCTTC. This gives the protein CASSEANAGYGYTF.

The chain employs TRBV13 and TRBJ1-1; D unresolved. V was shortened by 6 bases and J by 6 bases, with 8 bases between the two germline ends. Looked up from germline, CDR1 is PRHDT and CDR2 is FYEKMQ (reference sequence). CDR3 length equals 11 residues. As DNA, the CDR3 is TGTGCCAGCAGTGAGATGGCTGAAGCTTTCTTT. Protein product: CASSEMAEAFF. Together with reference TRBV13 and TRBJ1-1, the CDR3 gives the full variable domain: AAGVIQSPRHLIKEKRETATLKCYPIPRHDTVYWYQQGPGQDPQFLISFYEKMQSDKGSIPDRFSAQQFSDYHSELNMSSLELGDSALYFCASSEMAEAFFGQGTRLTVV.

The chain recombines TRBV18 with TRBJ1-2; 10 nucleotides line up with TRBD1. The CDR3 has 16 amino acids. In germline, CDR1 is KGHSH, CDR2 LQKENI. The V segment lost 6 bases and the J segment 8 bases; nucleotides outside the gene matches: 15. The CDR3 sequence is CASSMSGTGELRGYTF. The CDR3 bases are TGTGCCAGCTCCATGTCCGGGACAGGGGAATTACGAGGCTACACCTTC.

J is TRBJ1-6 and V is TRBV5-1; perhaps TRBD1 as D (6 bases). The CDR3 has 14 amino acids. CDR1 and CDR2 (germline): SGHRS, YFSETQ. V lost 4 bases and J 7 bases, leaving 12 bases between the germline ends. CDR3 in DNA: TGCGCCAGCAGCCCGGGACACCCGAATTCACCCCTCCACTTT. It yields the protein CASSPGHPNSPLHF.

The CDR3 sequence is CASRDSVTGELFF. CDR3 bases: TGTGCCAGCAGGGACAGCGTCACCGGGGAGCTGTTTTTT. The V call is TRBV7-6, the J call TRBJ2-2, with D possibly being TRBD1 (6 bases). This CDR3 has 13 residues. CDR1 is SGHVS, CDR2 FNYEAQ, per germline. Deletions cut 6 bases from V and 4 bases from J, with 9 bases between.

The chain recombines TRBV11-2 with TRBJ2-5; D is undetermined. With 5 bases removed from V and 5 bases from J, the gap between germline ends came to 15 bases. The CDR3 has 14 amino acids. The germline V gene has CDR1 SGHAT and CDR2 FQNNGV. CDR3 residues: CASSPPPQAETQYF. In nucleotides, the CDR3 is TGTGCCAGCAGCCCACCACCCCAGGCCGAGACCCAGTACTTC.

This sequence joins TRBV30 and TRBJ2-7; no firm D call. The CDR3 sequence is 12 residues long. Between the trimmed V and J ends, which lost 2 bases and 0 bases, there was a span of 5 bases. Germline-derived CDR1 and CDR2 are GTSNPN and SVGIG (reference sequence). CDR3 sequence reads: CAWSSSSYEQYF. CDR3 nucleotides: TGTGCCTGGAGTTCCAGCTCCTACGAGCAGTACTTC.

The rearrangement links TRBV7-6 to TRBJ1-6; 9 nucleotides agree with TRBD1. This CDR3 spans 16 amino acids. After removal of 3 bases from V and 10 bases from J, the junction contained 10 bases not matched to a gene. Per the germline V gene, CDR1 is SGHVS and CDR2 is FNYEAQ. The CDR3 coding sequence is TGTGCCAGCAGCTTGGAGGACAGGGGAATAGGATCACCCCTCCACTTT. Its protein is CASSLEDRGIGSPLHF.

This clone has just one count. The chain links TRBV4-1 to TRBJ2-7; D may be TRBD1 (6 bases). The germline CDR1 and CDR2 sequences are MGHRA and YSYEKL. The V end was cut by 4 bases, the J end by 0 bases, with 10 bases between. CDR3 length equals 14 residues. The CDR3 spells CASSPQGNSYEQYF. The CDR3 DNA sequence: TGCGCCAGCAGCCCACAGGGAAACTCCTACGAGCAGTACTTC.

The gene calls are TRBV28 and TRBJ1-2; D unclear. Germline CDR1 MDHEN, CDR2 SYDVKM. Trimming took off 5 bases at V and 0 bases at J, with 10 bases between the two ends. The CDR3 has 14 residues. The CDR3, as DNA: TGTGCCAGCAGTCTACCCGGGACTAACTATGGCTACACCTTC. As protein: CASSLPGTNYGYTF.

In this sample, this clone turned up once. This chain connects TRBV5-6 to TRBJ2-3, with a possible D match to TRBD1 (6 bases). Germline V gene data show CDR1 as SGHDT and CDR2 as YYEEEE. The V gene lost 2 bases and the J gene lost 4 bases, with 11 bases spanning the gap. This CDR3 has 14 amino acids. The CDR3 region has the DNA TGTGCCAGCAGCTTTAGGGGGACCTCAGATACGCAGTATTTT. It specifies CASSFRGTSDTQYF.

The chain has TRBV28 and TRBJ1-2, with 9 bases that match TRBD1. J gave up 8 bases and V 2 bases, and 12 bases lay outside the gene matches. Germline CDR1 and CDR2: MDHEN and SYDVKM. The CDR3 runs 16 residues. The CDR3 is CASSLRNVGTGRGYTF. For the CDR3, the DNA is TGTGCCAGCAGTTTAAGAAATGTCGGGACAGGGCGAGGCTACACCTTC.

V and J are TRBV18 and TRBJ1-6; D might be TRBD1 (6 bases). V was cut by 6 bases and J by 7 bases, with 13 bases left in between. The CDR3 has 14 amino acids. Germline assignment: CDR1 KGHSH and CDR2 LQKENI. CDR3 DNA sequence: TGTGCCAGCTCCAAGGGGGGAGGCAATTCACCCCTCCACTTT. It translates to CASSKGGGNSPLHF.

The chain links TRBV7-9 to TRBJ2-1; TRBD1 matches 8 bases. V was clipped by 4 bases and J by 0 bases; unmatched bases: 2. Germline CDR1 SEHNR, CDR2 FQNEAQ (reference sequence). This CDR3 has 15 residues. This CDR3 is CASSSGQASYNEQFF. The CDR3 DNA is TGTGCCAGCAGCTCGGGACAGGCCTCCTACAATGAGCAGTTCTTC.

The chain couples TRBV18 to TRBJ1-1; the D is unclear. V dropped 4 bases and J dropped 1 base, with 7 bases sitting between them. Germline lookup yields CDR1 KGHSH and CDR2 LQKENI. The CDR3 is 13 amino acids. The CDR3: CASSQARNTEAFF. CDR3 in DNA: TGTGCCAGCTCACAGGCCCGGAACACTGAAGCTTTCTTT.

Details on this clone: At one boundary the junction diverges from the germline segment, which might be a read error. V and J are TRBV6-1 and TRBJ1-6; TRBD1 agrees at 7 bases. The CDR3 has 13 residues. Germline lookup yields CDR1 MNHNS and CDR2 SASEGT. DNA of the CDR3: TGTGCCAGCAGTGATCCTCAGACAGGGACTCCCTCTTTT. It specifies CASSDPQTGTPSF.

The chain is built from TRBV19 and TRBJ1-2; TRBD1 matches 7 bases. Germline assignment: CDR1 LNHDA and CDR2 SQIVND (reference sequence). The CDR3 totals 15 residues. Germline trimming cut 7 bases from V and 4 bases from J; bases unmatched to any gene: 12. CDR3 region: CASTGGGRLLYGYTF. Written as DNA, the CDR3 is TGTGCCAGTACAGGGGGTGGTCGTTTACTCTATGGCTACACCTTC.

This clone is a singleton in its sample. This chain connects TRBV5-4 to TRBJ2-2, with 9 bases lining up with TRBD2. Trimming removed 4 bases from V and 1 base from J; junction bases left unmatched: 8. Germline V gene data show CDR1 as SGHNT and CDR2 as YYREEE (reference sequence). This CDR3 has 17 amino acids. The CDR3 is CASSPGGSGGNTGELFF. CDR3 nucleotide sequence: TGTGCCAGCAGCCCGGGCGGTAGCGGGGGGAACACCGGGGAGCTGTTTTTT.

The genes are TRBV3-1 (or the pseudogene TRBV3-2) and TRBJ1-6, with no clear D. Germline CDR1 is LGHDT and CDR2 is YNNKEL (reference sequence). V dropped 1 base and J dropped 6 bases, with 7 bases sitting between them. The CDR3 consists of 14 residues. This chain's CDR3 is CASSQGQINSPLHF. DNA for the CDR3: TGTGCCAGCAGCCAAGGGCAGATTAATTCACCCCTCCACTTT.

This clone was observed once. The chain couples TRBV4-2 to TRBJ1-1; D not certain. CDR3 length equals 17 residues. V dropped 0 bases and J dropped 0 bases, with 14 bases sitting between them. Germline loops: CDR1 LGHNA, CDR2 YNFKEQ. CDR3 in DNA: TGTGCCAGCAGCCAAGATCTACGAGGACGGCTGAACACTGAAGCTTTCTTT. Translation gives CASSQDLRGRLNTEAFF.

The V gene is TRBV5-1, the J gene TRBJ1-4; D possibly corresponds to TRBD1 (5 bases). This CDR3 spans 16 amino acids. Trimming removed 4 bases at V and 0 bases at J, with 13 bases between. Germline CDR1 SGHRS, CDR2 YFSETQ. The CDR3 sequence: CASSRPGTATNEKLFF. The CDR3 nucleotides read TGCGCCAGCAGCAGACCAGGGACTGCAACTAATGAAAAACTGTTTTTT.

This chain connects TRBV7-3 to TRBJ2-5; D gene ambiguous. This CDR3 region has 14 residues. Germline loops: CDR1 SGHTA, CDR2 FQGTGA. The V end was cut by 4 bases, the J end by 5 bases, with 14 bases between. The CDR3 reads CASSSSPTGETQYF. CDR3 DNA: TGTGCCAGCAGCTCCTCCCCGACCGGGGAGACCCAGTACTTC.